This TCR beta chain was sequenced for a study of OX40 agonist ivuxolimab in advanced cancers. Concerning the study at large: Ivuxolimab was an agonistic, fully human IgG2 monoclonal antibody directed against OX40 (CD134), a costimulatory receptor. Intravenous ivuxolimab was administered to patients every 2 weeks at six dose levels: 0.01, 0.1, 0.3, 1.5, 3 and 10 mg/kg. Of the roughly 50 dose-escalation patients, hepatocellular carcinoma was present in about 20, melanoma in about 15, renal cell carcinoma in 9 and head and neck cancer in 9. A male proportion of roughly 80% and a mean age of roughly 55 years, ranging from roughly 20 to 80, were recorded for the dose-escalation cohort. Patients were allowed to have had prior anti-PD-1, anti-PD-L1 or anti-CTLA-4 therapy, and around two fifths of the dose-escalation patients had been treated with checkpoint inhibitors. Partial responses occurred in three dose-escalation patients: two with cutaneous melanoma and one with hepatocellular carcinoma. The point of sequencing TCRbeta in the periphery was to test whether ivuxolimab changed TCR sequence diversity and drove clonal T-cell expansion. The monotherapy dose-escalation portion (N ≈ 55 patients) of the phase I ivuxolimab trial is reported in the paper. Here is what the overall study found, with its caveats: Antigen specificity was not determined for the clonally expanded peripheral T cells. Low levels of normalized T-cell clonal expansion were also seen in some nonresponding patients. At doses from 0.1 to 3.0 mg/kg, clonal expansion was seen in both CD4+ and CD8+ blood T cells between baseline and week 6. In the 0.1-3.0 mg/kg groups, partial responders were among the patients with the lowest normalized peripheral clonal expansion, particularly in CD8+ T cells. On average, CD8+ T cells showed more expanded clones than CD4+ T cells after ivuxolimab.

With respect to this clone: Its antigen target is currently unknown. Base qualities were left out, and no much larger clone turns up one base away.

The germline V end is reduced by 1 base and the J end by 5 bases; junction bases left unmatched: 18. Taken from the germline V gene (reference sequence), the CDR1 and CDR2 loops are SEHNR and FQNEAQ. The CDR3 runs 19 amino acids, cysteine and phenylalanine included. Left in the record is the CDR3 DNA by itself, 57 bases read in frame from the first base. Genomic DNA was isolated from the sorted cells so that the TCRbeta CDR3 region could be sequenced. TCRbeta CDR3 regions were sequenced using the immunoSEQ Assay. TCRdb obtained this table from immuneACCESS and retained in-frame rearrangements with V and J assigned. These tables miss some clones; where compared with another copy, unresolved V genes account for less than half of the shortfall, and the remainder is unexplained. This sample holds 55,000 to 80,000 clones; approximately 90% were observed only once. The ten largest clones represent approximately 2.8% of the sample.

Patients with a history of autoimmune disease or receiving systemic immunosuppression were excluded from the trial. Peripheral blood for TCR sequencing was collected from all dose cohorts at baseline, on cycle 4 day 1, and on cycle 7 day 1. Samples were obtained from an open-label, multicenter, first-in-human phase I dose-escalation trial of ivuxolimab. Adults with locally advanced or metastatic head and neck squamous cell, hepatocellular, melanoma or renal cell carcinoma were enrolled in the trial. Before TCR sequencing, CD4+ T cells and CD8+ T cells from peripheral blood were sorted into separate populations.

The sample was CD4+ or CD8+ T cells sorted from blood, taken in a trial of the OX40 agonist ivuxolimab. The chain was built from TRBV7-9 and TRBJ2-7, and TRBD1 aligns with 9 junction nucleotides. The source is an adult with an advanced solid tumor such as melanoma, head and neck, liver or kidney cancer. CDR3 loop: CASSLVPLRGQGTKNEQYF. The bases are TGTGCCAGCAGCTTAGTACCACTCCGCGGACAGGGGACGAAAAACGAGCAGTACTTC.